This T cell receptor beta chain was sequenced during a study of tumor-infiltrating lymphocytes in primary liver carcinoma. Each 20-30 mg portion of unsorted bulk tissue served as the source for co-extraction of RNA and DNA. Researchers generated TCR beta cDNA from 500 ng of total RNA, relying on a constant-region primer. Slightly modified ARM-PCR with three nested multiplex PCR rounds yielded TCR beta libraries. The first two PCR rounds, roughly 10 cycles each, used TRBV1-TRBV30 forward primers and a C-beta reverse primer. Each CDR3 protein is one row after TCRdb ran MiXCR on the multiplex PCR reads. This table holds 70,000 to 85,000 distinct CDR3 sequences, 71% found once. CDR1 and CDR2 from the germline V gene are MDHEN and SYDVKM. The CDR3 runs to 12 residues. A few counts support this clonotype. The junction shows a germline mismatch at one end, possibly a read error.

This TCR derives from a woman between 55 and 75 years old with primary liver carcinoma and hepatitis B virus infection. The chain uses TRBV28 and TRBJ2-3, with D perhaps TRBD2 (5 bases). Input material: liver tumor tissue from sampling region 4. Subset here: tumor region T4, right-lateral pole. CDR3 sequence: CASTGSTDTQCF. In DNA, the CDR3 is TGTGCCAGTACGGGATCCACAGATACGCAGTGTTTT.